Listed here is a single T cell receptor beta chain. Its antigen is as yet unknown. The entry originates in a study of cytomegalovirus exposure and HLA in healthy donors. The study, taken as a whole, reports: Researchers reported in a later analysis that common viral pathogens appeared linked to several top clusters. The investigators catalogued 150 to 200 TCR beta chains as cytomegalovirus-associated.

The V gene's germline CDR1 is SGHRS and CDR2 YFSETQ. J lost 8 bases, V lost 3 bases, and 6 bases had no gene match. The CDR3 has 14 residues. The PCR made use of 60 Vbeta and 13 Jbeta primers. Data came from immunoSEQ multiplex PCR; TCRdb stores just in-frame clones and leaves some out. The sample holds about 120,000 clones, 83% seen once. This sequence joins TRBV5-1 and TRBJ2-1, with 9 positions matching TRBD1. The clonotype was recovered from a woman between 35 and 50 years old in good health and CMV-seropositive. What was sequenced was PBMCs. CDR3 sequence reads: CASSSQGAQDEQFF. CDR3 sequence (DNA): TGCGCCAGCAGCTCACAGGGGGCTCAGGATGAGCAGTTCTTC.